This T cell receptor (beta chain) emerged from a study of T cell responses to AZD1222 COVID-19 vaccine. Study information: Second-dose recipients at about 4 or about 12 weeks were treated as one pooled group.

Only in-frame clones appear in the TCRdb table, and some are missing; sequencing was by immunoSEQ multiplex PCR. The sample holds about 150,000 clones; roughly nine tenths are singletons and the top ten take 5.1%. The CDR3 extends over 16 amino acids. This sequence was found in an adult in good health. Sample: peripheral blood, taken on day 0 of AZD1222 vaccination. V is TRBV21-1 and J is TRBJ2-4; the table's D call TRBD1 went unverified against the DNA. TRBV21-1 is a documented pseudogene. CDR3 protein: CASSKALRSDRNIQYF. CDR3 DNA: TGTGCCAGCAGCAAAGCCCTCAGGTCAGACCGAAACATTCAGTACTTC.